One sample yielded the 11 T cell receptor beta chains listed below, sequenced in a study of cytomegalovirus exposure and HLA in healthy donors. Clones were sequenced by immunoSEQ multiplex PCR, and TCRdb holds only the in-frame ones, with some missing. The sample lists 90,000 to 150,000 clones, roughly 88% occurring once. Sequenced: PBMCs. These receptors were taken from a woman aged 18-29 years in good health and CMV-seropositive.

This clone was found a few times. V usage is TRBV4-1 and J usage is TRBJ1-6; weak D call: TRBD1 (5 bases). Trimming pared 1 base from V and 8 bases from J, leaving 15 bases between. The CDR3 contains 16 residues. Per the germline V gene, CDR1 is MGHRA and CDR2 is YSYEKL. The chain's CDR3 is CASSQGARAADSPLHF. The CDR3 nucleotides read TGCGCCAGCAGCCAAGGCGCCAGGGCCGCGGATTCACCCCTCCACTTT.

The rearrangement uses TRBV19 and TRBJ1-1; D perhaps matches TRBD1 (5 bases). CDR3 length: 13 amino acids. V was clipped by 5 bases and J by 4 bases, with 11 bases between them. In germline, CDR1 is LNHDA, CDR2 SQIVND (reference sequence). CDR3 residues: CASSPSGGTEAFF. The CDR3 nucleotides are TGTGCCAGTAGTCCCTCCGGGGGCACTGAAGCTTTCTTT.

The J gene is TRBJ1-2, the V gene TRBV7-3, with a possible D match to TRBD1 (5 bases). V was shortened by 5 bases and J by 5 bases, with 12 bases between the two germline ends. The germline CDR1 and CDR2 sequences are SGHTA and FQGTGA. CDR3 length: 13 amino acids. The CDR3 DNA is TGTGCCAGCAGCGTGGGGGGACGGTATGGCTACACCTTC. This gives the protein CASSVGGRYGYTF.

For this clone: This CDR3 is also generated by other DNA sequences in the sample. The chain carries TRBV19 and TRBJ1-1; D is unclear. The CDR3 spans 13 residues. V was clipped by 5 bases and J by 0 bases, with 7 bases between them. Germline V gives CDR1 LNHDA, CDR2 SQIVND (reference sequence). CDR3 in DNA: TGTGCCAGTAGTTCATACATGAACACTGAAGCTTTCTTT. It codes for CASSSYMNTEAFF.

This clone was detected a few times. The rearrangement links TRBV9 to TRBJ1-2; 9 bases are shared with TRBD1. J gave up 8 bases and V 3 bases, and 14 bases lay outside the gene matches. CDR1 and CDR2 (germline): SGDLS, YYNGEE. CDR3 length equals 16 residues. CDR3 amino acids: CASSGLGTGLEGGYTF. CDR3 in DNA: TGTGCCAGCAGCGGCCTCGGGACAGGGTTGGAGGGGGGCTACACCTTC.

The chain uses TRBV18 and TRBJ2-7, with 7 bases fitting TRBD2. With 4 bases clipped from V and 0 bases from J, the junction kept 9 bases outside the gene matches. Looked up from germline, CDR1 is KGHSH and CDR2 is LQKENI. This CDR3 contains 16 residues. The DNA for the CDR3 is TGTGCCAGCTCACGCCTAGCGGTGAGGAGCTCCTACGAGCAGTACTTC. It is translated as CASSRLAVRSSYEQYF.

The V and J genes are TRBV23-1 and TRBJ2-7, with D perhaps matching TRBD2 (5 bases). TRBV23-1 is an ORF for which the function is uncertain. V lost 8 bases, J lost 1 base, and 12 bases lay in between. CDR3 length: 13 amino acids. The CDR3 nucleotides are TGCGCCAGCCCGAGGGTAGAGTCCTACGAGCAGTACTTC. Protein sequence: CASPRVESYEQYF.

V and J are TRBV19 and TRBJ2-1; 12 bases are a match to TRBD2. Per germline, CDR1 LNHDA and CDR2 SQIVND (reference sequence). This CDR3 spans 16 amino acids. Germline trimming cut 5 bases from V and 7 bases from J; bases unmatched to any gene: 9. As DNA, the CDR3 is TGTGCCAGTAGTGGGCGGACTAGCGGGATGGGGAATGAGCAGTTCTTC. This translates into CASSGRTSGMGNEQFF.

The chain recombines TRBV6-1 with TRBJ1-1, with TRBD1 as a possible D gene (6 bases). V lost 1 base to trimming and J lost 1 base, with 13 bases between them. Germline CDR1 reads MNHNS; CDR2 reads SASEGT. CDR3 length: 16 amino acids. The chain's CDR3 is CASSEGWTARNTEAFF. The DNA of the CDR3 is TGTGCCAGCAGTGAAGGGTGGACAGCCAGGAACACTGAAGCTTTCTTT.

The chain recombines TRBV30 with TRBJ1-1; TRBD1 aligns across 9 bases. V was clipped by 5 bases and J by 7 bases; unmatched bases: 5. This CDR3 region has 12 residues. Germline V lookup: CDR1 GTSNPN, CDR2 SVGIG (reference sequence). The CDR3 protein is CAWGDRGFEAFF. The CDR3 DNA reads as TGTGCCTGGGGTGACAGGGGGTTTGAAGCTTTCTTT.

The CDR3 DNA reads as TGTGCCAGCAGCCTCGGACTAGAGGAGTTCTTC. As protein: CASSLGLEEFF. V usage is TRBV11-3 and J usage is TRBJ2-1; 7 bases align to TRBD2. Germline V gene sequence: CDR1 SGHNT, CDR2 YENEEA. The junction had 6 bases not matched to a gene; V was cut back by 5 bases and J by 14 bases. The CDR3 is 11 amino acids.